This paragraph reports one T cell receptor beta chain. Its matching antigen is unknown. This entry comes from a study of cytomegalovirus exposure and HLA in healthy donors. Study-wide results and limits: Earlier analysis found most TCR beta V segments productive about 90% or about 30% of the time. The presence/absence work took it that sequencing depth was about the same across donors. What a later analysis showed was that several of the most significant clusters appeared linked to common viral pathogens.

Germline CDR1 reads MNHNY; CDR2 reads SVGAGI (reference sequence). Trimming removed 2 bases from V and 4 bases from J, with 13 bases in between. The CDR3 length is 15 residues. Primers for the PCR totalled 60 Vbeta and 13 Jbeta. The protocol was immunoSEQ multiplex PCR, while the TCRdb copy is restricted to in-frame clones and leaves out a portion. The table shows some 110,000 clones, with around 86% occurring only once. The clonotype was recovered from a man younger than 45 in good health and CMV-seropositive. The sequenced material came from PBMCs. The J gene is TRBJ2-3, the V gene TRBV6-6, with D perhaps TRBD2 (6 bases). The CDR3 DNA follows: TGTGCCAGCAGTTACCCTAGCGCGAGGTCAGATACGCAGTATTTT. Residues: CASSYPSARSDTQYF.